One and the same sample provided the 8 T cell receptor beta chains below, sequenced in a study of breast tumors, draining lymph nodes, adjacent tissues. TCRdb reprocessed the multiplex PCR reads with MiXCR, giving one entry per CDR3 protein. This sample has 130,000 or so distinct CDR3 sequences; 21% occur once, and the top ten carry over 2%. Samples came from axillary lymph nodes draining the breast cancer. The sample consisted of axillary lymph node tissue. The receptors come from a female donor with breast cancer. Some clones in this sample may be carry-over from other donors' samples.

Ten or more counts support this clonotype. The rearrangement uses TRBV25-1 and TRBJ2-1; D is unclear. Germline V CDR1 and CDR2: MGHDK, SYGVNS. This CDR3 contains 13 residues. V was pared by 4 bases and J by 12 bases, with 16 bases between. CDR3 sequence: CASSAGEGSGQFF. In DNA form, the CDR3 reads TGTGCCAGCAGTGCTGGAGAAGGCTCGGGGCAGTTCTTC.

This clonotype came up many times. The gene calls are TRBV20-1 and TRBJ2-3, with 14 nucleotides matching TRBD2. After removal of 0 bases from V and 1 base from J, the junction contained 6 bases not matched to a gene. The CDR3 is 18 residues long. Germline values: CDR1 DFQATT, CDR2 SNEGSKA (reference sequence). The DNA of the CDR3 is TGCAGTGCTAGAGATGGGACTAGCGGGAGTCTTGGCACAGATACGCAGTATTTT. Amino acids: CSARDGTSGSLGTDTQYF.

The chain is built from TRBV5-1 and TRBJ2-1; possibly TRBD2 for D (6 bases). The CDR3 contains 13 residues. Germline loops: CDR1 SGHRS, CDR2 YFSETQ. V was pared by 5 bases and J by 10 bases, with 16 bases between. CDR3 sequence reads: CASRSGVWGEQFF. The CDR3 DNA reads TGCGCCAGCAGGTCGGGGGTGTGGGGAGAGCAGTTCTTC.

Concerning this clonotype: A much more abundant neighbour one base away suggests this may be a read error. CDR3 residues: CASSRLGSDTQYF. CDR3 coding DNA: TGTGCCAGCAGTCGACTAGGATCAGATACGCAGTATTTT. The chain is built from TRBV2 and TRBJ2-3, with TRBD2 as a possible D gene (6 bases). Germline V lookup: CDR1 SNHLY, CDR2 FYNNEI. The CDR3 has 13 residues. Between the trimmed V and J ends, which lost 5 bases and 4 bases, there was a span of 10 bases.

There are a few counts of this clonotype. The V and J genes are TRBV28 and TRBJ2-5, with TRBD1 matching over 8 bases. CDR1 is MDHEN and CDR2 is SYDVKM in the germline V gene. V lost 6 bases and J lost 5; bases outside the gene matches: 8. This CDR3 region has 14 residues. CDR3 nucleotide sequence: TGTGCCAGCAGCTCCTCAGGGGGCAGGGAGACCCAGTACTTC. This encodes CASSSSGGRETQYF.

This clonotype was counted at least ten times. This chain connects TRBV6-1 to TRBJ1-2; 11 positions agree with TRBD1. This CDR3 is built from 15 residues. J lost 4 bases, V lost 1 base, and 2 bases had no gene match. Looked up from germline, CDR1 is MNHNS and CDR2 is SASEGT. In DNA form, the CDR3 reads TGTGCCAGCAGTGAAGGGACAGGGGGCGCCTATGGCTACACCTTC. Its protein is CASSEGTGGAYGYTF.

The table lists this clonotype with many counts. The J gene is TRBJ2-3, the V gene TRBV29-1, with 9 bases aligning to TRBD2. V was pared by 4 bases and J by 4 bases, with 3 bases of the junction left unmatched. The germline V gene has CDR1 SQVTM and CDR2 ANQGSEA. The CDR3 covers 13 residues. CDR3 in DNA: TGCAGCGTTGTAGCGGGAGAGGCAGATACGCAGTATTTT. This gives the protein CSVVAGEADTQYF.

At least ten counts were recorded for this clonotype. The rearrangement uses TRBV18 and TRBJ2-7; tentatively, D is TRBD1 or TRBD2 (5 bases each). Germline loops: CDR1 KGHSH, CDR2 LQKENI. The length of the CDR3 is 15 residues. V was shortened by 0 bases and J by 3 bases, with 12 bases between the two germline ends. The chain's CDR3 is CASSPPGDGGYEQYF. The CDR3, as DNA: TGTGCCAGCTCACCACCGGGGGATGGGGGCTACGAGCAGTACTTC.